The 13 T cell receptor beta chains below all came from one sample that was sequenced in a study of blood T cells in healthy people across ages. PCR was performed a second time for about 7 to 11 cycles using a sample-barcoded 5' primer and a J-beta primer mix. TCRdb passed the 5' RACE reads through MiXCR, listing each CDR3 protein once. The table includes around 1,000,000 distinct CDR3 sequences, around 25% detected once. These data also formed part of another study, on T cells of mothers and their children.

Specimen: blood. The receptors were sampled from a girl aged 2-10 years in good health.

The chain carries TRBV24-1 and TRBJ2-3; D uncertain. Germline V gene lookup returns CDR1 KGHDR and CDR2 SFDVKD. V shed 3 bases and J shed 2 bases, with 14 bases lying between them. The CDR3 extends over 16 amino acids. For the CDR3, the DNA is TGTGCCACCAGTGATCAAAGGACGGCCGTCACAGATACGCAGTATTTT. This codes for CATSDQRTAVTDTQYF.

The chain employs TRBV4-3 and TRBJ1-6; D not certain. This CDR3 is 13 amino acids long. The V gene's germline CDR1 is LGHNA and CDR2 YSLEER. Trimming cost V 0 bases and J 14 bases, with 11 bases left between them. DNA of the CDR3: TGCGCCAGCAGCCAAGATCCGTCCACAGCCCTCCACTTT. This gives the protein CASSQDPSTALHF.

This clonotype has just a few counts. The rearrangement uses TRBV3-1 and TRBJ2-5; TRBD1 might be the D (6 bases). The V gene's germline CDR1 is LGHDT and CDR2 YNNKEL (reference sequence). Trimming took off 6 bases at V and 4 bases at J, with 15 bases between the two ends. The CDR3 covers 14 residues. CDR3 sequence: CASRIGTPGETQYF. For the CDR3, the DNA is TGTGCCAGCAGAATCGGGACACCCGGAGAGACCCAGTACTTC.

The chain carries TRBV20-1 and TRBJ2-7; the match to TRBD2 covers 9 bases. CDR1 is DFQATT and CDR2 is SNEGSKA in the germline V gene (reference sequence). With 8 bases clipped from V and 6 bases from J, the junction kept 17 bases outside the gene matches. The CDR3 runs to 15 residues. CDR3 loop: CSSKRPGLAGSEQYF. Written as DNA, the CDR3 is TGCAGTTCAAAACGTCCGGGACTAGCAGGGTCCGAGCAGTACTTC.

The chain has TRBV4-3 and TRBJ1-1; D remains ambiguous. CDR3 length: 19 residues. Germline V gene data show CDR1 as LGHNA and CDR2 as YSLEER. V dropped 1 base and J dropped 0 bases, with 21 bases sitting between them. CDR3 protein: CASSQVFLDSDLMNTEAFF. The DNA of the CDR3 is TGCGCCAGCAGCCAAGTCTTTCTCGACTCCGACCTTATGAACACTGAAGCTTTCTTT.

In DNA, the CDR3 is TGCAGCGGGGGGGCCGGCAATGAGCAGTTCTTC. Its translation is CSGGAGNEQFF. This sequence joins TRBV29-1 and TRBJ2-1; perhaps D is TRBD1 or TRBD2 (6 bases each). Trimming removed 7 bases at V and 6 bases at J, with 10 bases between. Germline CDR1 is SQVTM and CDR2 is ANQGSEA. This CDR3 is built from 11 residues.

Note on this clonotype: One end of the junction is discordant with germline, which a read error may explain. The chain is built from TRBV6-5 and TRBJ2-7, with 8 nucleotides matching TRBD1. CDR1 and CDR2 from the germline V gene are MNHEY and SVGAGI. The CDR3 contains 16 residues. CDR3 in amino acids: CASSYGVGDRTYEQYF. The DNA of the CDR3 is TGCGCCAGCAGTTACGGCGTGGGGGACAGGACCTACGAGCAGTACTTC.

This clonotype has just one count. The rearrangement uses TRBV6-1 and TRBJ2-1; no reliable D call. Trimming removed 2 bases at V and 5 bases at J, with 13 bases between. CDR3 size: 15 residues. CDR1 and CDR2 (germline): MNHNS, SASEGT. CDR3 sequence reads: CASSERSLGNNEQFF. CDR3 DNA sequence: TGTGCCAGCAGTGAACGGTCGTTAGGGAACAATGAGCAGTTCTTC.

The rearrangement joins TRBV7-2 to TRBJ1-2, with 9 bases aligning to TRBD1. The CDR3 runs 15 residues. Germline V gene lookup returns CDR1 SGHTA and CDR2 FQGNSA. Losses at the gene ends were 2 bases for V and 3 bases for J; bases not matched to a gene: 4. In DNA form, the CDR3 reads TGTGCCAGCAGCTTACTTGACAGGGGGGACTATGGCTACACCTTC. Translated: CASSLLDRGDYGYTF.

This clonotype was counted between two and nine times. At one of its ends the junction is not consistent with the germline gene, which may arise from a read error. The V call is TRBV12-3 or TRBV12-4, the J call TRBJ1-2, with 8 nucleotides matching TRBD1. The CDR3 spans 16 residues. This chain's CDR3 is CASSQDREVPNYGYTF. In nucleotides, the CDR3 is TGTGCCAGCAGCCAGGACAGGGAAGTACCTAACTATGGCTATACCTTC.

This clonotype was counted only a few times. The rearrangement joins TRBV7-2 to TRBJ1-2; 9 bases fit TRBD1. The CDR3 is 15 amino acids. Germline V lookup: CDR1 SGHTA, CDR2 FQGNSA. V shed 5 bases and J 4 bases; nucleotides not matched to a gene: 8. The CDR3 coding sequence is TGTGCCAGCAGCGCTGGACAGGGGAGGGGCTATGGCTACACCTTC. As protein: CASSAGQGRGYGYTF.

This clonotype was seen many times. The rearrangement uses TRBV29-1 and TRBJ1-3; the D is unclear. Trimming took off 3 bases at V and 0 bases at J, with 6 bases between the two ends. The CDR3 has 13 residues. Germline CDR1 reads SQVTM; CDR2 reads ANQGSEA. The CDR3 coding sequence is TGCAGCGTTGAGGCGAACTCTGGAAACACCATATATTTT. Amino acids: CSVEANSGNTIYF.

CDR3 DNA: TGTGCCAGCAGTTTCCCTAGGAGGCCCCAGCATTTT. Protein product: CASSFPRRPQHF. The V call is TRBV12-3 or TRBV12-4, the J call TRBJ1-5; D not certain. The CDR3 length is 12 residues. Trimming took 3 bases from V and 9 from J, leaving 9 bases between them.